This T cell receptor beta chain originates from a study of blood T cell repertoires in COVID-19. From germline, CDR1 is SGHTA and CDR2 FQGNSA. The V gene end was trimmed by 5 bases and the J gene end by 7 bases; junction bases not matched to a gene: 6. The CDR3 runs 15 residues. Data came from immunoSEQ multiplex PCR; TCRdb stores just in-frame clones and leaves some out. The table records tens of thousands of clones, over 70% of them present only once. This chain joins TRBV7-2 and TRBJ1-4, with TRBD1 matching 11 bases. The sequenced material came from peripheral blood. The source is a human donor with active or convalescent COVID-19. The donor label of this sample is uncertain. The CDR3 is CASSTTGTGGEKLFF. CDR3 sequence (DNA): TGTGCCAGCAGCACCACCGGGACAGGGGGTGAAAAACTGTTTTTT.